Shown below are 19 T cell receptor beta chains from a single sample sequenced in a study of cytomegalovirus exposure and HLA in healthy donors. With 60 Vbeta and 13 Jbeta primers, the PCR was carried out. TCRdb's copy holds only in-frame clones and misses some; the assay was immunoSEQ multiplex PCR. The repertoire holds about 190,000 clones, 75% to 80% seen once, with approximately 5.4% in the top ten. The sample consisted of PBMCs. The receptors derive from a woman aged 25-40 years in good health and CMV-seropositive.

The V and J genes are TRBV18 and TRBJ2-5; D possibly corresponds to TRBD1 (6 bases). V lost 3 bases and J lost 2, with 7 bases in between. The CDR3 totals 13 residues. Germline values: CDR1 KGHSH, CDR2 LQKENI. In nucleotides, the CDR3 is TGTGCCAGCTCACCGGACAGACAAGAGACCCAGTACTTC. This encodes CASSPDRQETQYF.

The J gene is TRBJ2-3, the V gene TRBV7-9; 7 bases line up with TRBD1. This CDR3 region has 17 residues. V lost 6 bases and J lost 6; bases outside the gene matches: 18. Germline assignment: CDR1 SEHNR and CDR2 FQNEAQ (reference sequence). The DNA for the CDR3 is TGTGCCAGCAGTATATTATCCCGGGACAGAATAAAGGATACGCAGTATTTT. As protein: CASSILSRDRIKDTQYF.

The genes are TRBV5-5 and TRBJ2-5; a weak D match, TRBD1 (6 bases). This CDR3 has 16 amino acids. Germline CDR1 is SGHKS and CDR2 is YYEKEE (reference sequence). The ends were cut back, 4 bases at V and 0 bases at J, with 16 bases in the middle. CDR3 coding DNA: TGTGCCAGCAGCCTCGTAAGACAGGCGTACCAAGAGACCCAGTACTTC. Its translation: CASSLVRQAYQETQYF.

The chain carries TRBV6-5 and TRBJ1-3; D not certain. CDR1 is MNHEY and CDR2 is SVGAGI in the germline V gene. Between the trimmed V and J ends, which lost 5 bases and 7 bases, there was a span of 18 bases. The CDR3 totals 15 residues. The CDR3: CASSTDPLEPNTIYF. CDR3 in DNA: TGTGCCAGCAGTACCGATCCCTTGGAGCCCAACACCATATATTTT.

This clone was detected only once. This chain connects TRBV2 to TRBJ2-1, with D perhaps matching TRBD2 (6 bases). The CDR3 extends over 12 amino acids. The germline V and J ends were trimmed by 6 bases and 10 bases, with 13 bases remaining between them. The germline V gene has CDR1 SNHLY and CDR2 FYNNEI. CDR3 protein: CASRWDFAEQFF. The CDR3 DNA follows: TGTGCCAGCAGATGGGACTTTGCCGAGCAGTTCTTC.

The rearrangement links TRBV7-2 to TRBJ1-4; D unresolved. This CDR3 is built from 15 residues. CDR1 is SGHTA and CDR2 is FQGNSA in the germline V gene. V lost 2 bases, J lost 4 bases, and 11 bases lay in between. CDR3 protein: CASSLSGSDNEKLFF. The CDR3 nucleotides are TGTGCCAGCAGCTTAAGCGGGTCAGATAATGAAAAACTGTTTTTT.

This chain connects TRBV12-5 to TRBJ1-1, with D perhaps TRBD1 (5 bases). The CDR3 runs 15 residues. Germline CDR1 and CDR2: LGHNT and FRNRAP. Trimming cost V 6 bases and J 0 bases, with 14 bases left between them. Here the CDR3 DNA reads TGTGCTAGTGGCCCAGGGACGGGAGTGAACACTGAAGCTTTCTTT. Translating gives CASGPGTGVNTEAFF.

The chain's CDR3 is CATAPGTYSYEQYF. The CDR3 DNA is TGTGCCACCGCCCCCGGGACATACTCCTACGAGCAGTACTTC. V and J are TRBV6-1 and TRBJ2-7, with D perhaps matching TRBD1 (6 bases). CDR3 length equals 14 residues. Germline CDR1 reads MNHNS; CDR2 reads SASEGT. Trimming shortened V by 10 bases and J by 0 bases, and 16 bases separated the two germline ends.

As to this clone: At one boundary the junction diverges from the germline segment, which might be a read error. The chain links TRBV9 to TRBJ2-3, with unresolved D. The CDR3 is 12 amino acids. CDR1 SGDLS and CDR2 YYNGEE come from the germline V gene. The CDR3 protein is CASSGPPDAQYF. The CDR3 DNA reads as TGTGCCAGCAGCGGCCCTCCAGATGCGCAGTATTTT.

This clone occurred a few times. The chain is built from TRBV7-9 and TRBJ1-5; TRBD1 matches 7 bases. The CDR3 length is 19 residues. V lost 1 base to trimming and J lost 1 base; unmatched junction nucleotides: 13. Germline CDR1 is SEHNR and CDR2 is FQNEAQ (reference sequence). The CDR3 is CASSLGTGQGTGSNQPQHF. The CDR3 DNA reads as TGTGCCAGCAGCTTAGGGACAGGCCAGGGGACGGGGAGCAATCAGCCCCAGCATTTT. The variable domain in full, completed from reference TRBV7-9 and TRBJ1-5, reads DTGVSQNPRHKITKRGQNVTFRCDPISEHNRLYWYRQTLGQGPEFLTYFQNEAQLEKSRLLSDRFSAERPKGSFSTLEIQRTEQGDSAMYLCASSLGTGQGTGSNQPQHFGDGTRLSIL.

This clone is labeled medium-sized. The CDR3 protein is CASSQERELGPQHF. CDR3 coding DNA: TGCGCCAGCAGCCAAGAACGGGAGTTGGGACCCCAGCATTTT. The rearrangement uses TRBV4-1 and TRBJ1-5, with D hard to call. V lost 0 bases to trimming and J lost 10 bases, with 13 bases between them. The CDR3 has 14 residues. Germline CDR1 and CDR2: MGHRA and YSYEKL.

The CDR3 coding sequence is TGTGCCAGCAGCATCGGGACAGGGGGCAGCTACGAGCAGTACTTC. Translating it yields CASSIGTGGSYEQYF. The chain couples TRBV7-6 to TRBJ2-7, with 12 bases that match TRBD1. Germline CDR1 is SGHVS and CDR2 is FNYEAQ. J lost 3 bases, V lost 5 bases, and 5 bases had no gene match. The length of the CDR3 is 15 residues.

This sequence joins TRBV7-8 and TRBJ2-3; D is uncertain. V was pared by 2 bases and J by 4 bases, with 4 bases between. The CDR3 has 12 amino acids. Germline CDR1 and CDR2: SGHVS and FQNEAQ. The CDR3: CASSLLSDTQYF. CDR3 DNA: TGTGCCAGCAGCTTATTATCAGATACGCAGTATTTT.

This chain connects TRBV27 to TRBJ2-1; D uncertain. The CDR3 consists of 16 residues. The V end was cut by 3 bases, the J end by 0 bases, with 12 bases between. Germline V gene sequence: CDR1 MNHEY, CDR2 SMNVEV (reference sequence). The DNA for the CDR3 is TGTGCCAGCAGTTTTTTCGGTCTGAGCTCCTACAATGAGCAGTTCTTC. It codes for CASSFFGLSSYNEQFF.

The chain has TRBV2 and TRBJ2-1; the match to TRBD2 covers 13 bases. Germline V lookup: CDR1 SNHLY, CDR2 FYNNEI. CDR3 length: 15 amino acids. V lost 7 bases, J lost 5 bases, and 5 bases stayed unmatched. CDR3 in amino acids: CASMGTSGTNNEQFF. The DNA of the CDR3 is TGTGCCAGCATGGGGACTAGCGGGACTAACAATGAGCAGTTCTTC.

This clone has only a few counts. This chain links TRBV10-3 with TRBJ1-2, with 7 bases aligning to TRBD1. Germline V gene data show CDR1 as ENHRY and CDR2 as SYGVKD. V dropped 4 bases and J dropped 2; count of bases not matched to a gene: 7. This CDR3 has 15 amino acids. The CDR3 nucleotides are TGTGCCATCAGTGTAGGAGGGGGCTGGAACTATGGCTACACCTTC. It yields the protein CAISVGGGWNYGYTF.

This rearrangement joins TRBV27 to TRBJ2-7, with no clear D. Looked up from germline, CDR1 is MNHEY and CDR2 is SMNVEV (reference sequence). The CDR3 has 10 residues. Trimming shortened V by 6 bases and J by 3 bases, and 3 bases separated the two germline ends. CDR3 amino acids: CASSYYEQYF. Written as DNA, the CDR3 is TGTGCCAGCAGCTACTACGAGCAGTACTTC.

The chain uses TRBV6-5 and TRBJ2-7; possible D gene TRBD1, 5 bases. Deletions cut 6 bases from V and 1 base from J, with 16 bases between. The CDR3 loop spans 15 amino acids. In germline, CDR1 is MNHEY, CDR2 SVGAGI. CDR3 sequence: CASSDTGAVSYEQYF. The CDR3 DNA reads TGTGCCAGCAGCGATACAGGCGCCGTGTCCTACGAGCAGTACTTC.

V and J are TRBV7-9 and TRBJ1-1; tentatively, D is TRBD1 (5 bases). The CDR3 contains 15 residues. The V gene's germline CDR1 is SEHNR and CDR2 FQNEAQ (reference sequence). V was cut by 1 base and J by 6 bases, with 15 bases left in between. CDR3 in amino acids: CASSLGRREGPEAFF. The CDR3 DNA sequence: TGTGCCAGCAGCTTAGGTCGCAGGGAGGGCCCTGAAGCTTTCTTT.